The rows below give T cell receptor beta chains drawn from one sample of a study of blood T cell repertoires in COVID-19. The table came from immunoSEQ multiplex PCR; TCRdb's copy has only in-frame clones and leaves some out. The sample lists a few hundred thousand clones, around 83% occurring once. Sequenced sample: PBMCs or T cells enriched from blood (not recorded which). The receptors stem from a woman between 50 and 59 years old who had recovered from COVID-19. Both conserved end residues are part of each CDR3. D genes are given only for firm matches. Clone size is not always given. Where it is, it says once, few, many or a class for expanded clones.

CDR3 protein: CASSLARESYEQYF
CDR3 DNA: TGTGCCAGCAGCTTAGCTCGCGAGTCCTACGAGCAGTACTTC
clone size: -
J gene: TRBJ2-7
D gene: -
V gene: TRBV11-2
CDR3 length: 14

CDR3 protein: CASSHVAGGRTDTQYF
CDR3 DNA: TGTGCCAGCAGCCATGTCGCGGGGGGGCGGACAGATACGCAGTATTTT
clone size: -
J gene: TRBJ2-3
D gene: TRBD2
V gene: TRBV3-1/TRBV3-2
CDR3 length: 16

CDR3 protein: CASSYLADSYEQYF
CDR3 DNA: TGTGCCAGCAGCTACCTAGCGGACTCCTACGAGCAGTACTTC
clone size: -
J gene: TRBJ2-7
D gene: TRBD2
V gene: TRBV7-2
CDR3 length: 14

CDR3 protein: CASSAYRDREDTEAFF
CDR3 DNA: TGTGCCAGCAGCGCGTACCGGGACAGGGAGGACACTGAAGCTTTCTTT
clone size: -
J gene: TRBJ1-1
D gene: TRBD1
V gene: TRBV9
CDR3 length: 16

CDR3 protein: CASSPDGKNTGELFF
CDR3 DNA: TGTGCCAGCAGCCCGGACGGGAAGAACACCGGGGAGCTGTTTTTT
clone size: -
J gene: TRBJ2-2
D gene: -
V gene: TRBV7-2
CDR3 length: 15

CDR3 protein: CASSVRGQGTEAFF
CDR3 DNA: TGTGCCAGCAGCGTGAGAGGGCAAGGCACTGAAGCTTTCTTT
clone size: -
J gene: TRBJ1-1
D gene: -
V gene: TRBV9
CDR3 length: 14

CDR3 protein: CASRRERGTDTQYF
CDR3 DNA: TGTGCCAGCAGGCGGGAGAGGGGCACAGATACGCAGTATTTT
clone size: -
J gene: TRBJ2-3
D gene: TRBD2
V gene: TRBV2
CDR3 length: 14

CDR3 protein: CASKFGGGTEAFF
CDR3 DNA: TGTGCCAGCAAATTCGGGGGGGGGACTGAAGCTTTCTTT
clone size: -
J gene: TRBJ1-1
D gene: -
V gene: TRBV12-3/TRBV12-4
CDR3 length: 13

CDR3 protein: CAWSVRRSSGNTIYF
CDR3 DNA: TGTGCCTGGAGTGTCCGTAGAAGCTCTGGAAACACCATATATTTT
clone size: -
J gene: TRBJ1-3
D gene: -
V gene: TRBV30
CDR3 length: 15

CDR3 protein: CASSYSRIRESETQYF
CDR3 DNA: TGTGCCAGCAGTTACTCTCGTATCCGGGAATCGGAGACCCAGTACTTC
clone size: -
J gene: TRBJ2-5
D gene: -
V gene: TRBV6-2/TRBV6-3
CDR3 length: 16

CDR3 protein: CASSYTVTSALQFF
CDR3 DNA: TGTGCCAGCAGTTACACTGTCACTAGCGCCTTGCAGTTCTTC
clone size: few
J gene: TRBJ2-1
D gene: TRBD2
V gene: TRBV6-6
CDR3 length: 14

CDR3 protein: CASSIDPSYGYTF
CDR3 DNA: TGTGCCAGTAGTATAGATCCCAGCTATGGCTACACCTTC
clone size: -
J gene: TRBJ1-2
D gene: -
V gene: TRBV19
CDR3 length: 13

CDR3 protein: CASSPRQGRGYTF
CDR3 DNA: TGCGCCAGCAGCCCTCGACAGGGTCGGGGCTACACCTTC
clone size: -
J gene: TRBJ1-2
D gene: TRBD1
V gene: TRBV5-1
CDR3 length: 13

CDR3 protein: CATGRDLQLSYSPLHF
CDR3 DNA: TGTGCCACCGGGAGGGACCTCCAATTATCCTATTCACCCCTCCACTTT
clone size: -
J gene: TRBJ1-6
D gene: -
V gene: TRBV10-3
CDR3 length: 16

CDR3 protein: CASSQSGDIANYGYTF
CDR3 DNA: TGTGCCAGCAGCCAATCTGGGGACATAGCTAACTATGGCTACACCTTC
clone size: -
J gene: TRBJ1-2
D gene: -
V gene: TRBV7-9
CDR3 length: 16

CDR3 protein: CASSPTSGGPRQETQYF
CDR3 DNA: TGCGCCAGCAGCCCGACTAGCGGGGGCCCAAGGCAAGAGACCCAGTACTTC
clone size: -
J gene: TRBJ2-5
D gene: TRBD2
V gene: TRBV4-1
CDR3 length: 17

CDR3 protein: CASSQDNSYGYTF
CDR3 DNA: TGTGCCAGCAGCCAAGATAACAGCTATGGCTACACCTTC
clone size: -
J gene: TRBJ1-2
D gene: -
V gene: TRBV14
CDR3 length: 13

CDR3 protein: CASSWGGGDFDTQYF
CDR3 DNA: TGTGCCAGCAGCTGGGGCGGGGGAGATTTTGATACGCAGTATTTT
clone size: -
J gene: TRBJ2-3
D gene: TRBD2
V gene: TRBV5-4
CDR3 length: 15

CDR3 protein: CASSQVGDRNYGYTF
CDR3 DNA: TGCGCCAGCAGCCAAGTAGGGGACAGAAACTATGGCTACACCTTC
clone size: -
J gene: TRBJ1-2
D gene: TRBD1
V gene: TRBV4-1
CDR3 length: 15

CDR3 protein: CASSLTGINEQFF
CDR3 DNA: TGTGCCAGCAGCTTAACAGGGATCAATGAGCAGTTCTTC
clone size: -
J gene: TRBJ2-1
D gene: -
V gene: TRBV13
CDR3 length: 13

CDR3 protein: CASSSGGDILFF
CDR3 DNA: TGCGCCAGCAGCTCCGGGGGGGATATACTGTTTTTT
clone size: once
J gene: TRBJ1-4
D gene: -
V gene: TRBV5-1
CDR3 length: 12

CDR3 protein: CASSLGLLLNTEAFF
CDR3 DNA: TGTGCCAGCAGCTTGGGACTTCTCCTGAACACTGAAGCTTTCTTT
clone size: -
J gene: TRBJ1-1
D gene: -
V gene: TRBV7-2
CDR3 length: 15

CDR3 protein: CASSETSQGSF
CDR3 DNA: TGTGCCAGCAGTGAGACAAGCCAGGGGTCCTTC
clone size: -
J gene: TRBJ1-2
D gene: -
V gene: TRBV6-1
CDR3 length: 11

CDR3 protein: CASSDRGGENTEAFF
CDR3 DNA: TGTGCCAGCAGTGACAGGGGAGGGGAGAACACTGAAGCTTTCTTT
clone size: -
J gene: TRBJ1-1
D gene: -
V gene: TRBV25-1
CDR3 length: 15

CDR3 protein: CASSLYPTGTDNSPLHF
CDR3 DNA: TGCGCCAGCAGCTTATACCCTACCGGGACAGATAATTCACCCCTCCACTTT
clone size: once
J gene: TRBJ1-6
D gene: TRBD1
V gene: TRBV5-1
CDR3 length: 17

CDR3 protein: CASSFGGYAGELFF
CDR3 DNA: TGCGCCAGCAGCTTCGGGGGTTACGCCGGGGAGCTGTTTTTT
clone size: -
J gene: TRBJ2-2
D gene: -
V gene: TRBV4-3
CDR3 length: 14

CDR3 protein: CASSRLAGGYNEQFF
CDR3 DNA: TGTGCCAGCAGCCGACTAGCGGGAGGTTACAATGAGCAGTTCTTC
clone size: -
J gene: TRBJ2-1
D gene: TRBD2
V gene: TRBV14
CDR3 length: 15

CDR3 protein: CASSISGGGDYSTDTQYF
CDR3 DNA: TGTGCCAGTAGTATCTCCGGAGGGGGCGACTATAGCACAGATACGCAGTATTTT
clone size: -
J gene: TRBJ2-3
D gene: -
V gene: TRBV19
CDR3 length: 18

CDR3 protein: CASSYFGQGSTEAFF
CDR3 DNA: TGTGCCAGCAGTTACTTCGGACAGGGGAGTACTGAAGCTTTCTTT
clone size: -
J gene: TRBJ1-1
D gene: TRBD1
V gene: TRBV6-5
CDR3 length: 15

CDR3 protein: CASSPGTTLSETQYF
CDR3 DNA: TGTGCCAGCAGCCCCGGGACTACTTTATCGGAGACCCAGTACTTC
clone size: -
J gene: TRBJ2-5
D gene: TRBD2
V gene: TRBV7-9
CDR3 length: 15

CDR3 protein: CASSPAGVMNTEAFF
CDR3 DNA: TGTGCCAGCTCACCCGCGGGGGTAATGAACACTGAAGCTTTCTTT
clone size: -
J gene: TRBJ1-1
D gene: -
V gene: TRBV18
CDR3 length: 15

CDR3 protein: CASSPLGAALFF
CDR3 DNA: TGTGCCAGCAGCCCCCTAGGGGCAGCCCTGTTCTTC
clone size: -
J gene: TRBJ2-1
D gene: -
V gene: TRBV9
CDR3 length: 12

CDR3 protein: CASSSVDTQYF
CDR3 DNA: TGTGCCAGCAGCTCCGTAGATACGCAGTATTTT
clone size: once
J gene: TRBJ2-3
D gene: -
V gene: TRBV7-9
CDR3 length: 11

CDR3 protein: CASSPPGGEQYF
CDR3 DNA: TGCGCCAGCAGCCCTCCCGGGGGCGAGCAGTACTTC
clone size: -
J gene: TRBJ2-7
D gene: -
V gene: TRBV4-1
CDR3 length: 12

CDR3 protein: CASSIGGQSYTF
CDR3 DNA: TGTGCCAGTAGTATAGGGGGCCAGAGCTACACCTTC
clone size: -
J gene: TRBJ1-2
D gene: -
V gene: TRBV19
CDR3 length: 12

CDR3 protein: CAWEIQGFLYGYTF
CDR3 DNA: TGTGCCTGGGAGATACAGGGCTTTCTCTATGGCTACACCTTC
clone size: -
J gene: TRBJ1-2
D gene: -
V gene: TRBV30
CDR3 length: 14

CDR3 protein: CASTGRNNEQFF
CDR3 DNA: TGTGCCAGCACAGGCCGTAACAATGAGCAGTTCTTC
clone size: -
J gene: TRBJ2-1
D gene: -
V gene: TRBV11-2
CDR3 length: 12

CDR3 protein: CASSLEAGLAGELFF
CDR3 DNA: TGCGCCAGCAGCTTGGAGGCAGGGTTGGCCGGGGAGCTGTTTTTT
clone size: -
J gene: TRBJ2-2
D gene: -
V gene: TRBV5-1
CDR3 length: 15

CDR3 protein: CASSLTTARDTEAFF
CDR3 DNA: TGCGCCAGCAGCTTAACGACAGCCAGGGACACTGAAGCTTTCTTT
clone size: few
J gene: TRBJ1-1
D gene: -
V gene: TRBV5-1
CDR3 length: 15

CDR3 protein: CASSLPGSINSPLHF
CDR3 DNA: TGTGCCAGCAGCTTACCGGGAAGCATTAATTCACCCCTCCACTTT
clone size: -
J gene: TRBJ1-6
D gene: -
V gene: TRBV7-9
CDR3 length: 15

CDR3 protein: CASSESGNEQFF
CDR3 DNA: TGTGCCAGCAGTGAATCGGGGAATGAGCAGTTCTTC
clone size: once
J gene: TRBJ2-1
D gene: -
V gene: TRBV2
CDR3 length: 12

CDR3 protein: CAWIRSGGKSANTEAFF
CDR3 DNA: TGTGCCTGGATTAGATCGGGGGGCAAATCCGCGAACACTGAAGCTTTCTTT
clone size: once
J gene: TRBJ1-1
D gene: -
V gene: TRBV30
CDR3 length: 17

CDR3 protein: CASSRRQGPMKDTGELFF
CDR3 DNA: TGTGCCAGCTCGCGCCGACAGGGCCCCATGAAAGACACCGGGGAGCTGTTTTTT
clone size: -
J gene: TRBJ2-2
D gene: TRBD1
V gene: TRBV18
CDR3 length: 18

CDR3 protein: CASSLAGQRDPFF
CDR3 DNA: TGTGCCAGCAGCTTAGCGGGACAGAGGGATCCTTTCTTT
clone size: few
J gene: TRBJ1-1
D gene: TRBD1
V gene: TRBV7-2
CDR3 length: 13

CDR3 protein: CASSQPGQGSEAFF
CDR3 DNA: TGTGCCAGCAGCCAACCGGGACAGGGTTCTGAAGCTTTCTTT
clone size: -
J gene: TRBJ1-1
D gene: TRBD1
V gene: TRBV3-1/TRBV3-2
CDR3 length: 14